The present T cell receptor beta chain was sequenced within a study of CD8 T cells in Susac syndrome (dated by TCRdb to about 2019). Concerning the study at large: Whether CD8+ T cell activation and differentiation in Susac syndrome was antigen driven was tested using repertoire sequencing. The clonality of the CD8+ T cell repertoire was compared across 12 healthy donors, roughly 14 Susac syndrome patients and under 19 multiple sclerosis patients.

RNA was extracted using the RNeasy kit, and about 0.5 to 1 ug of the RNA was reverse transcribed with random hexamers. TCR beta CDR3 regions were amplified with the immunoSEQ multiplex PCR assay covering 54 Vbeta and 13 Jbeta segments. PCR amplification bias was corrected by using a synthetic template baseline for primer optimization and computational correction. Per the authors' processing: Only productive sequences were kept, with reads annotated to V, D and J genes according to IMGT and analyzed in immunoSEQ Analyzer. To calculate clonality, Shannon entropy was normalized by log2 of the number of productive unique sequences and then subtracted from one. For each patient and control, public and private clones were evaluated within the 100 most prevalent clones. Clones were defined as Susac-specific when absent from the healthy and MS cohorts, from about a thousand published viral clones and from other ImmuneACCESS disease sequences. TCRdb cleaned the public reads at Q25 with fastp, built clones with MiXCR and kept in-frame beta chains. Rows are unified per CDR3 protein, each entry keeping the most common DNA and genes. The V and J calls follow TCRdb's processing rather than the paper's. The sample table lists 75,000 to 100,000 distinct CDR3 sequences, 85% to 95% of them with a count of one. Jointly, the top ten make up roughly 0.27% of the sample.

What the study reported, not specific to this receptor: The number of individuals in the TCR sequencing and HLA analysis was recognized as being relatively small.

High-throughput TCR beta sequencing profiled peripheral blood CD8+ and CD4+ T cells from healthy donors, Susac syndrome patients and multiple sclerosis patients. Healthy donors were age- and sex-matched controls. Bulk CD8+ and CD4+ T cells were purified magnetically by negative isolation, whereas CD8+ TEMRA cells were enriched by FACS. Blood was collected in EDTA tubes and processed within 24 hours, with PBMCs isolated through density gradient centrifugation. PBMCs intended for TCR sequencing were frozen in liquid nitrogen and were later thawed in a 37 degrees C water bath. Purity of sorted or isolated CD4+, CD8+ and CD8+ TEMRA cells was at least 90%. Between the V and J ends, shortened by 0 bases and 7 bases respectively, the junction contains 13 bases. Per the germline V gene, LGHNA is the CDR1 and YSLEER is the CDR2. The CDR3 runs 15 residues from the cysteine to the phenylalanine. This entry keeps only the CDR3 DNA: 45 bases, framed from base 1.

This clonotype appeared once. Its antigen target is currently unknown. Per-nucleotide qualities are absent, and no much larger clonotype sits a single base away. A lone read is weak support. The chain links TRBV4-3 with TRBJ2-4; D gene: possibly TRBD1, on 6 matching bases. The sequence came from a human donor in good health. The sequencing input was CD8+ T cells from PBMCs. The sequenced DNA: TGCGCCAGCAGCCAAGAGGGACATGGGAAGAACATTCAGTACTTC. Its translation is CASSQEGHGKNIQYF.